This T cell receptor (beta chain) was recorded in a study of breast tumors, draining lymph nodes, adjacent tissues. Study-level findings and limits: Tumor repertoires ranked between lymph nodes and nontumor tissue in diversity, with V and J gene preferences. Data only fit, rather than demonstrated, lymph node origin of most tumor T cells.

Per the germline V gene, CDR1 is SNHLY and CDR2 is FYNNEI. This CDR3 comprises 15 residues. V dropped 6 bases and J dropped 0 bases, with 11 bases sitting between them. Breast cancer patients provided tissue from their axillary draining lymph nodes. At least ten counts were recorded for this clonotype. Its antigen is not known. Via MiXCR, TCRdb re-called the multiplex PCR reads, giving one row per CDR3 protein. The data contain hundreds of thousands of distinct CDR3 sequences, 32% of them singletons. The chain uses TRBV2 and TRBJ2-2, with D possibly TRBD1 on 6 matching bases. This sequence was found in a female donor with breast cancer. Some clones in this sample may be carry-over from other donors' samples. The sample was axillary lymph node tissue. CDR3 sequence: CASRPQGTNTGELFF. Here the CDR3 DNA reads TGTGCCAGCAGACCTCAGGGGACGAACACCGGGGAGCTGTTTTTT.